This T cell receptor beta chain was profiled in a study of T cell repertoires in cytomegalovirus infection (dated by TCRdb to between 2017 and 2020). About the investigation overall: Donor HLA type was relevant to the analysis, as public TCR beta signatures indicated carriage of CMV infection together with the matching HLA type. Study-level results and caveats: In the ex vivo response, HLA-C-restricted CMV-specific TCR beta clonotypes were dominant, and in two of eight donors the single most frequent clonotype came from this HLA-C-restricted group. In both this cohort and an independent cohort of some 370 donors, the cumulative frequency of public TCR beta family members distinguished carriers of CMV infection plus the relevant HLA type.

Data came from an Illumina HiSeq 1500. TCRdb redid the processing of the public reads, applying fastp at Q25 and MiXCR, and retained in-frame beta chains. Each CDR3 protein gets just one entry, which takes the most common genes and DNA from the rows behind it. A total of 270,000 or so distinct CDR3 sequences appear in this sample, over 15% of them only once. The top ten constitute less than 60% of the sample. Concerning this clonotype itself: Its cognate antigen has yet to be identified. Within one base of it there is no much larger clone, and no base qualities were kept.

Unmatched junction bases come to 8, with V trimmed by 7 bases and J by 2 bases. CDR1 and CDR2, per the germline V gene, are SGHAT and FQNNGV. The CDR3 has 15 amino acids, counting the end cysteine and phenylalanine. The sequence is cut down to CDR3 DNA, 45 bases in frame from base 1. This sequence was found in a human donor in good health (CMV status not recorded). Some clones in this sample may be carry-over from other donors' samples. Sequenced material: CD8+ T cells from PBMCs. The V and J genes are TRBV11-2 and TRBJ2-3; 8 middle bases align to TRBD2. The CDR3 in this case is CASTFGGAHTDTQYF. The bases read TGTGCCAGCACCTTCGGGGGGGCCCACACAGATACGCAGTATTTT.